One sample yielded the 28 T cell receptor beta chains listed below, sequenced in a study of cytomegalovirus exposure and HLA in healthy donors. This PCR relied on a set of 60 Vbeta primers and 13 Jbeta primers. The assay was immunoSEQ multiplex PCR, and TCRdb's table has in-frame clones only and misses some. The sample includes some 150,000 clones, roughly 77% of them seen just once. Sequencing was performed on PBMCs. The receptors shown here come from a man younger than 40 in good health and CMV-seropositive.

The chain has TRBV7-2 and TRBJ1-4, with TRBD1 matching 7 bases. Per the germline V gene, CDR1 is SGHTA and CDR2 is FQGNSA. The trim removed 5 bases at V and 3 bases at J, leaving 6 bases unmatched. CDR3 size: 15 residues. The DNA of the CDR3 is TGTGCCAGCAGCGCCGGGGACAGCTCTAATGAAAAACTGTTTTTT. It specifies CASSAGDSSNEKLFF.

The rearrangement links TRBV27 to TRBJ2-5; perhaps TRBD1 as D (5 bases). The CDR3 has 12 residues. V lost 4 bases, J lost 5 bases, and 8 bases lay in between. The germline gives CDR1 MNHEY, CDR2 SMNVEV (reference sequence). CDR3 in amino acids: CASSSQGETQYF. As DNA, the CDR3 is TGTGCCAGCAGTTCCCAGGGCGAGACCCAGTACTTC.

The chain has TRBV28 and TRBJ1-5; TRBD1 matches at 7 bases. Germline V gene data show CDR1 as MDHEN and CDR2 as SYDVKM. This CDR3 comprises 14 residues. The V segment lost 4 bases and the J segment 9 bases; nucleotides outside the gene matches: 9. The CDR3 here is CASSSNRGPPPQHF. The CDR3 coding sequence is TGTGCCAGCAGTTCCAACAGGGGCCCCCCGCCCCAGCATTTT.

This chain connects TRBV19 to TRBJ2-5; 8 bases fit TRBD2. The CDR3 has 13 amino acids. The germline V gene encodes CDR1 LNHDA and CDR2 SQIVND (reference sequence). With 5 bases clipped from V and 5 bases from J, the junction kept 4 bases outside the gene matches. The CDR3 DNA sequence: TGTGCCAGTAGTGTAGCGGGGTCGGAGACCCAGTACTTC. Its protein is CASSVAGSETQYF.

CDR3 protein: CASGFSQYTEAFF. In DNA, the CDR3 is TGTGCTAGTGGTTTCTCACAGTACACTGAAGCTTTCTTT. The chain is built from TRBV12-5 and TRBJ1-1; no firm D call. Germline values: CDR1 LGHNT, CDR2 FRNRAP. Trimming stripped 3 bases from V and 3 bases from J, with 8 bases between. This CDR3 region has 13 residues.

The chain has TRBV2 and TRBJ1-2; TRBD1 aligns across 11 bases. This CDR3 spans 13 amino acids. CDR1 SNHLY and CDR2 FYNNEI come from the germline V gene. V was clipped by 6 bases and J by 6 bases; unmatched bases: 3. The CDR3: CASRGGQGDGYTF. In nucleotides, the CDR3 is TGTGCCAGCAGGGGGGGACAGGGGGATGGCTACACCTTC.

The rearrangement joins TRBV7-8 to TRBJ1-2; D unresolved. With 5 bases removed from V and 2 bases from J, the gap between germline ends came to 9 bases. The germline V gene has CDR1 SGHVS and CDR2 FQNEAQ. This CDR3 has 13 residues. Written as DNA, the CDR3 is TGTGCCAGCAGCCTGGCCAAGAACTATGGCTACACCTTC. Translation gives CASSLAKNYGYTF.

V and J are TRBV7-9 and TRBJ1-6, with D perhaps matching TRBD1 (5 bases). The germline CDR1 and CDR2 sequences are SEHNR and FQNEAQ (reference sequence). The CDR3 sequence is 13 residues long. Between the trimmed V and J ends, which lost 11 bases and 4 bases, there was a span of 12 bases. CDR3 in DNA: TGTGCCTGGGGGACTGAGTATAATTCACCCCTCCACTTT. Protein: CAWGTEYNSPLHF.

The chain combines TRBV9 with TRBJ2-3, with 10 positions matching TRBD2. The V gene's germline CDR1 is SGDLS and CDR2 YYNGEE. J lost 4 bases, V lost 3 bases, and 8 bases had no gene match. The CDR3 runs to 16 residues. CDR3 DNA: TGTGCCAGCAGCGATAACGAGCGGGGGGGCTCAGATACGCAGTATTTT. Translating it yields CASSDNERGGSDTQYF.

The chain employs TRBV28 and TRBJ2-7; 13 bases are a match to TRBD2. Trimming at V came to 3 bases and at J to 3 bases, leaving 20 bases not matched to a gene. Germline V gene data show CDR1 as MDHEN and CDR2 as SYDVKM. The CDR3 consists of 21 residues. CDR3 residues: CASSLGDTGRLAGGYFYEQYF. The CDR3 bases are TGTGCCAGCAGTTTGGGAGACACGGGTCGACTAGCGGGAGGATATTTCTACGAGCAGTACTTC.

The rearrangement uses TRBV7-2 and TRBJ2-3; 7 nucleotides agree with TRBD1. The CDR3 runs to 15 residues. From germline, CDR1 is SGHTA and CDR2 FQGNSA. J was trimmed by 1 base and V by 5 bases; bases with no gene match: 6. In DNA, the CDR3 is TGTGCCAGCAGCCCACAGGGGTTAGGCACAGATACGCAGTATTTT. Its protein is CASSPQGLGTDTQYF.

The table lists this clone with a few counts. The genes are TRBV30 and TRBJ1-2, with D tentatively TRBD1 (6 bases). The CDR3 is 13 residues long. Germline CDR1 GTSNPN, CDR2 SVGIG (reference sequence). V lost 0 bases and J 10 bases, leaving 15 bases between the germline ends. The CDR3 sequence: CAWSVRGGRIYTF. The CDR3 coding sequence is TGTGCCTGGAGTGTAAGGGGGGGGCGGATCTACACCTTC.

The rearrangement uses TRBV6-5 and TRBJ1-5; D perhaps matches TRBD1 (6 bases). Germline CDR1 is MNHEY and CDR2 is SVGAGI. This CDR3 is built from 15 residues. Trimming took 6 bases from V and 1 from J, leaving 13 bases between them. CDR3 bases: TGTGCCAGCAGAAAACAGGGATGGAGCAATCAGCCCCAGCATTTT. Amino acids: CASRKQGWSNQPQHF.

The genes are TRBV7-9 and TRBJ1-3; D is unclear. The ends were cut back, 1 base at V and 4 bases at J, with 11 bases in the middle. The CDR3 covers 15 residues. CDR1 is SEHNR and CDR2 is FQNEAQ in the germline V gene (reference sequence). CDR3 loop: CASSLGGPSGNTIYF. The CDR3 region has the DNA TGTGCCAGCAGCTTAGGAGGGCCTTCCGGAAACACCATATATTTT. Using reference TRBV7-9 and TRBJ1-3 for the parts outside the CDR3, the full variable domain is DTGVSQNPRHKITKRGQNVTFRCDPISEHNRLYWYRQTLGQGPEFLTYFQNEAQLEKSRLLSDRFSAERPKGSFSTLEIQRTEQGDSAMYLCASSLGGPSGNTIYFGEGSWLTVV.

V and J are TRBV27 and TRBJ2-7; no definite D call. This CDR3 is 13 amino acids long. CDR1 is MNHEY and CDR2 is SMNVEV in the germline V gene (reference sequence). V lost 3 bases to trimming and J lost 5 bases, with 11 bases between them. CDR3 DNA: TGTGCCAGCAGTTTTGCGGCCTCGGACGAGCAGTACTTC. Residues: CASSFAASDEQYF.

This clone appeared once. J is TRBJ1-1 and V is TRBV5-3; D unresolved. TRBV5-3 is placed among ORFs of uncertain function. V gave up 3 bases and J gave up 1 base, with 4 bases separating them. The CDR3 is made up of 12 amino acids. The DNA of the CDR3 is TGTGCCAGAAGCTGGGCGAACACTGAAGCTTTCTTT. This translates into CARSWANTEAFF.

CDR3 loop: CASSESTSGRIGELFF. The DNA of the CDR3 is TGTGCCAGCAGTGAGAGCACTAGCGGGAGGATCGGGGAGCTGTTTTTT. The J gene is TRBJ2-2, the V gene TRBV5-4, with 12 bases lining up with TRBD2. Per the germline V gene, CDR1 is SGHNT and CDR2 is YYREEE (reference sequence). With 5 bases clipped from V and 7 bases from J, the junction kept 9 bases outside the gene matches. This CDR3 comprises 16 residues.

This clone was seen a handful of times. The chain couples TRBV4-1 to TRBJ2-6; 10 bases map to TRBD1. The CDR3 is 19 amino acids. Germline-derived CDR1 and CDR2 are MGHRA and YSYEKL. Losses at the gene ends were 2 bases for V and 3 bases for J; bases not matched to a gene: 10. CDR3 protein: CASSQKPGQGVVGANVLTF. The DNA for the CDR3 is TGCGCCAGCAGCCAAAAACCAGGACAGGGGGTTGTTGGGGCCAACGTCCTGACTTTC.

This clone turned up a few times. The chain recombines TRBV5-4 with TRBJ2-7, with D possibly being TRBD1 (5 bases). This CDR3 spans 14 amino acids. Germline-derived CDR1 and CDR2 are SGHNT and YYREEE (reference sequence). V lost 8 bases and J lost 2, with 17 bases in between. CDR3 amino acids: CASTQGRETYEQYF. The CDR3 region has the DNA TGTGCCAGTACTCAGGGCCGCGAAACCTACGAGCAGTACTTC.

V usage is TRBV5-1 and J usage is TRBJ1-2; TRBD1 aligns across 10 bases. Trimming removed 1 base from V and 4 bases from J; junction bases left unmatched: 10. The CDR3 runs 17 residues. Germline CDR1 is SGHRS and CDR2 is YFSETQ. CDR3 sequence reads: CASSLLEGQGNFYGYTF. The CDR3 nucleotides read TGCGCCAGCAGCTTGCTCGAGGGACAGGGGAACTTCTATGGCTACACCTTC.

The chain has TRBV7-4 and TRBJ1-5, with D unresolved. With 2 bases removed from V and 2 bases from J, the gap between germline ends came to 16 bases. Germline V gene sequence: CDR1 SGHVT, CDR2 SQSDAQ. This CDR3 is 17 amino acids long. The DNA for the CDR3 is TGTGCCAGCAGCTTAAGGTCGGCAGAAGGAGGCAATCAGCCCCAGCATTTT. Residues: CASSLRSAEGGNQPQHF.

CDR3 region: CASSPGDRGYTDTQYF. In nucleotides, the CDR3 is TGTGCCAGCAGCCCTGGAGACAGGGGTTACACAGATACGCAGTATTTT. The chain combines TRBV9 with TRBJ2-3; 8 nucleotides match TRBD1. Trimming at V came to 4 bases and at J to 2 bases, leaving 9 bases not matched to a gene. Germline loops: CDR1 SGDLS, CDR2 YYNGEE. The CDR3 has 16 amino acids.

The chain joins TRBV4-1 to TRBJ1-1; perhaps TRBD1 as D (5 bases). The CDR3 is 13 residues long. With 0 bases removed from V and 8 bases from J, the gap between germline ends came to 10 bases. Germline-derived CDR1 and CDR2 are MGHRA and YSYEKL. The CDR3 loop is CASSQDGDLEAFF. CDR3 DNA sequence: TGCGCCAGCAGCCAAGATGGGGACTTGGAAGCTTTCTTT.

The V and J genes are TRBV27 and TRBJ2-3, with 9 bases lining up with TRBD1. Germline V CDR1 and CDR2: MNHEY, SMNVEV (reference sequence). The V gene end was trimmed by 4 bases and the J gene end by 7 bases; junction bases not matched to a gene: 6. The CDR3 has 14 amino acids. The CDR3 DNA follows: TGTGCCAGCAGTTCCGGGGACAGGGCGAATACGCAGTATTTT. Amino acid sequence: CASSSGDRANTQYF.

The chain has TRBV13 and TRBJ2-1, with 9 positions matching TRBD2. Germline values: CDR1 PRHDT, CDR2 FYEKMQ (reference sequence). The CDR3 contains 17 residues. The V and J ends lost 5 bases and 0 bases, in that order; junction bases with no gene match: 8. DNA for the CDR3: TGTGCCAGCAGCCTGAGACTAGCGGCCCGCTCCTACAATGAGCAGTTCTTC. The encoded protein is CASSLRLAARSYNEQFF.

V is TRBV11-2 and J is TRBJ2-1; no definite D call. Germline CDR1 SGHAT, CDR2 FQNNGV. The CDR3 loop spans 12 amino acids. Trimming cost V 4 bases and J 10 bases, with 11 bases left between them. The CDR3 reads CASSSLLWEQFF. DNA for the CDR3: TGTGCCAGCAGCTCACTATTATGGGAGCAGTTCTTC.

This clone was found a few times. V and J are TRBV5-4 and TRBJ1-1, with a weak D call TRBD1 (5 bases). The CDR3 consists of 13 residues. Looked up from germline, CDR1 is SGHNT and CDR2 is YYREEE (reference sequence). Trimming stripped 5 bases from V and 1 base from J, with 9 bases between. CDR3 coding DNA: TGTGCCAGCAGAATTGACAGGAACACTGAAGCTTTCTTT. The encoded protein is CASRIDRNTEAFF.

The chain recombines TRBV27 with TRBJ2-7, with 8 nucleotides matching TRBD2. Germline values: CDR1 MNHEY, CDR2 SMNVEV (reference sequence). The CDR3 runs to 14 residues. V lost 6 bases, J lost 0 bases, and 4 bases stayed unmatched. In nucleotides, the CDR3 is TGTGCCAGCAGCCTTAGCGGGACCTCCTACGAGCAGTACTTC. It encodes CASSLSGTSYEQYF.